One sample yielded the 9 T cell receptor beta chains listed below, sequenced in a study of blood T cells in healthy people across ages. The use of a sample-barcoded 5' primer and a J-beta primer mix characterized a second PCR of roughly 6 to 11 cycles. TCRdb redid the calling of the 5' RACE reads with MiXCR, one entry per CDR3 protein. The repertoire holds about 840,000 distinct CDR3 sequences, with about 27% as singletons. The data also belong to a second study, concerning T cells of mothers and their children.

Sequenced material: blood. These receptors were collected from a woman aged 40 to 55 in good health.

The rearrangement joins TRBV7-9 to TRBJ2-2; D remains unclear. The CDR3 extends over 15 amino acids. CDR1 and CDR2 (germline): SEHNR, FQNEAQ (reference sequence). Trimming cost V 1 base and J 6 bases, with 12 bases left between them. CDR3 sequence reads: CASSLEARLPGELFF. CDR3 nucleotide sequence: TGTGCCAGCAGCTTAGAGGCTCGCCTCCCCGGGGAGCTGTTTTTT.

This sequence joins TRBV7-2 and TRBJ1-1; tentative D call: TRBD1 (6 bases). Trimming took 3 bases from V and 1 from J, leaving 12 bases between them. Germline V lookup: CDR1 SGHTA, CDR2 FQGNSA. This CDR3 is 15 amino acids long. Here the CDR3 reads CASSFRGPWNTEAFF. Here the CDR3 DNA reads TGTGCCAGCAGCTTCCGGGGGCCCTGGAACACTGAAGCTTTCTTT.

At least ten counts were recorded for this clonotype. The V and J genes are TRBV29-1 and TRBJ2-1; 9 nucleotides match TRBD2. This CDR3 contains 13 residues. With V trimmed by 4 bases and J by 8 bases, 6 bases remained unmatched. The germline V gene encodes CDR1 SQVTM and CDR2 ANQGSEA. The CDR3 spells CSVARGGRDEQFF. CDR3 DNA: TGCAGCGTTGCGCGGGGGGGCCGCGATGAGCAGTTCTTC.

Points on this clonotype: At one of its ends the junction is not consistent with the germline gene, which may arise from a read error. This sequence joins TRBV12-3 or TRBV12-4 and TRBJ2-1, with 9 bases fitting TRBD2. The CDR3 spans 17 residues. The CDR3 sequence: CASSFSSSGNSYNEQCF. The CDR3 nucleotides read TGTGCCAGCAGCTTTTCATCTAGCGGGAACTCCTACAATGAGCAGTGCTTC.

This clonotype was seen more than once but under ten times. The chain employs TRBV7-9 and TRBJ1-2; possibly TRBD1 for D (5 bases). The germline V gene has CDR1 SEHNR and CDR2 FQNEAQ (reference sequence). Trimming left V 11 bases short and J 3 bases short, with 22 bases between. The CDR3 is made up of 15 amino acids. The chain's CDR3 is CAHPVAGTSDYGYTF. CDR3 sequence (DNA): TGTGCCCATCCCGTAGCGGGGACGTCGGACTATGGCTACACCTTC.

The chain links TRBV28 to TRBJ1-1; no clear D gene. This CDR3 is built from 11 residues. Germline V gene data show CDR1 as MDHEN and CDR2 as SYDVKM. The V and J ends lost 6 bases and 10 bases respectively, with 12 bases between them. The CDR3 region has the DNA TGTGCCAGCAGCCCTACAGTAGGAGCTTTCTTT. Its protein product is CASSPTVGAFF. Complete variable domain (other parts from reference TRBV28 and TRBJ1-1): DVKVTQSSRYLVKRTGEKVFLECVQDMDHENMFWYRQDPGLGLRLIYFSYDVKMKEKGDIPEGYSVSREKKERFSLILESASTNQTSMYLCASSPTVGAFFGQGTRLTVV.

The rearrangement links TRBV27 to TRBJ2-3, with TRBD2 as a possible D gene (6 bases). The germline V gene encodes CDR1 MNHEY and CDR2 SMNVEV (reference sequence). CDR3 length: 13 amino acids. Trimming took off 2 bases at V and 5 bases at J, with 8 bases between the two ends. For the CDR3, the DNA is TGTGCCAGCAGTTTAATGGGGGGAGATACGCAGTATTTT. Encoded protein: CASSLMGGDTQYF.

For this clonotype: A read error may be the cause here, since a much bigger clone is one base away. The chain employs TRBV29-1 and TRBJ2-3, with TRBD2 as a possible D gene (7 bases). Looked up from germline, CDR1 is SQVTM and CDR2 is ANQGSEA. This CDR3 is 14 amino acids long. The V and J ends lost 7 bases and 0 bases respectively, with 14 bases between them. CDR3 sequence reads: CSGGGDTSTDTQYF. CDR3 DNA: TGCAGCGGTGGGGGGGACACCAGCACAGATACGCAGTATTTT.

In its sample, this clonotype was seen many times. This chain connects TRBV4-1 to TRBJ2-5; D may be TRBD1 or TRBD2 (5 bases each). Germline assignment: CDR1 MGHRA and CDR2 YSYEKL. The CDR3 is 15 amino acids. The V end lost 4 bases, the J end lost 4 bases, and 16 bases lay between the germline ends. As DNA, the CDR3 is TGCGCCAGCAGCCTGTATGTCGGGGCAGGAGAGACCCAGTACTTC. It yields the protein CASSLYVGAGETQYF.